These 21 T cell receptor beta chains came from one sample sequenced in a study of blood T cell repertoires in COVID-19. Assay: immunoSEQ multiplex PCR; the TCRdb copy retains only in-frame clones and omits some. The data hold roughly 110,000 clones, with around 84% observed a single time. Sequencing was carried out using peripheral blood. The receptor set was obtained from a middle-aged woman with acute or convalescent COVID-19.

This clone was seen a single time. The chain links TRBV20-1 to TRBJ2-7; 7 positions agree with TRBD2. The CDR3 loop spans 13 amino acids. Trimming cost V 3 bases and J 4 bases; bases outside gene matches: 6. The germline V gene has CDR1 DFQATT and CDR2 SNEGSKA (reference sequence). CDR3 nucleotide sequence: TGCAGTGCTAGTGCCGGGGGGAAGTACGAGCAGTACTTC. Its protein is CSASAGGKYEQYF.

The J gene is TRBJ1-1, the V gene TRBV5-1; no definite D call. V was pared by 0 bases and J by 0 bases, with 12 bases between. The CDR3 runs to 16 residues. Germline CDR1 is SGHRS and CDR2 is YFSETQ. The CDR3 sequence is CASSLGQQRVNTEAFF. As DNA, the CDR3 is TGCGCCAGCAGCTTGGGACAACAAAGAGTGAACACTGAAGCTTTCTTT.

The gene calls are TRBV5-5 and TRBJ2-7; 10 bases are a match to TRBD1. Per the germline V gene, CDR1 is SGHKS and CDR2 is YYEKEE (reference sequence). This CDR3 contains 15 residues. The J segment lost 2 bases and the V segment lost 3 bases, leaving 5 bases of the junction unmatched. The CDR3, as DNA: TGTGCCAGCAGCTCGACAGGGGGCGAAGCCTACGAGCAGTACTTC. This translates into CASSSTGGEAYEQYF. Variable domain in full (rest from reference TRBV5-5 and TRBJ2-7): DAGVTQSPTHLIKTRGQQVTLRCSPISGHKSVSWYQQVLGQGPQFIFQYYEKEERGRGNFPDRFSARQFPNYSSELNVNALLLGDSALYLCASSSTGGEAYEQYFGPGTRLTVT.

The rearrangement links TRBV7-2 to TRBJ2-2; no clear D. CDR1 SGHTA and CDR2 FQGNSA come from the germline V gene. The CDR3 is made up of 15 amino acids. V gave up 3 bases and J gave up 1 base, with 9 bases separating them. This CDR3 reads CASSLGSMNTGELFF. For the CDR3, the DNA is TGTGCCAGCAGCTTGGGCTCAATGAACACCGGGGAGCTGTTTTTT. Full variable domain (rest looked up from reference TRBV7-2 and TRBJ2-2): GAGVSQSPSNKVTEKGKDVELRCDPISGHTALYWYRQSLGQGLEFLIYFQGNSAPDKSGLPSDRFSAERTGGSVSTLTIQRTQQEDSAVYLCASSLGSMNTGELFFGEGSRLTVL.

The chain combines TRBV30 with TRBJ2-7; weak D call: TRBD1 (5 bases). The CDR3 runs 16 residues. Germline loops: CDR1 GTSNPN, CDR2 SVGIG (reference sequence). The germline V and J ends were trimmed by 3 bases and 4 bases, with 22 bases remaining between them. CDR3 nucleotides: TGTGCCTGGAGAGTAAAACGGACACAAGGGAAATACGAGCAGTACTTC. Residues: CAWRVKRTQGKYEQYF.

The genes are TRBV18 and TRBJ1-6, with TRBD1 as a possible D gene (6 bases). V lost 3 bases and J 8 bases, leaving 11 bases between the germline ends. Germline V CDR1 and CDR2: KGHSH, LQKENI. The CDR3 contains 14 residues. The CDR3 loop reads CASSPYTGYSPLHF. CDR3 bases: TGTGCCAGCTCACCGTATACAGGGTATTCACCCCTCCACTTT.

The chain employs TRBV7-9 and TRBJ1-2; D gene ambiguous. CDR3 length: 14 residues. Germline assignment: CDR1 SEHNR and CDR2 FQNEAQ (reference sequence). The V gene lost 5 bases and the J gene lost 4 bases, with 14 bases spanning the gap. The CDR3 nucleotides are TGTGCCAGCAGCCTTAGGGAGTCCGCCTATGGCTACACCTTC. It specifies CASSLRESAYGYTF.

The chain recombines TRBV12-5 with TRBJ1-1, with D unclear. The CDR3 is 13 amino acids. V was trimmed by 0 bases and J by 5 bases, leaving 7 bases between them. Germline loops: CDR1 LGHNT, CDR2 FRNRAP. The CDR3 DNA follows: TGTGCTAGTGGTTTGGTGCAGTGGACTGAAGCTTTCTTT. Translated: CASGLVQWTEAFF.

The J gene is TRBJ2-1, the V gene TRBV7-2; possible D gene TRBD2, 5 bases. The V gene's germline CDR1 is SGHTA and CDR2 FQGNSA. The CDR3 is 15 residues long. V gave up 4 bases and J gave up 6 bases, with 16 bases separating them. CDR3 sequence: CASSSYGRVFNEQFF. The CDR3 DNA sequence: TGTGCCAGCAGCTCCTATGGGCGGGTCTTCAATGAGCAGTTCTTC.

The CDR3 region is CASSQRLTGLYGYTF. DNA of the CDR3: TGTGCCAGCAGCCAACGGTTAACAGGGCTTTATGGCTACACCTTC. The chain joins TRBV6-5 to TRBJ1-2, with D possibly matching TRBD1 (6 bases). Germline CDR1 and CDR2: MNHEY and SVGAGI. This CDR3 comprises 15 residues. The germline V and J ends were trimmed by 6 bases and 5 bases, with 19 bases remaining between them.

CDR3 DNA: TGTGCCAGCAGTTTAGCAGGGGGCCGTGGCTACACCTTC. Translation gives CASSLAGGRGYTF. V gene TRBV27 combines with J gene TRBJ1-2; 8 positions agree with TRBD1. After removal of 2 bases from V and 7 bases from J, the junction contained 3 bases not matched to a gene. Germline assignment: CDR1 MNHEY and CDR2 SMNVEV (reference sequence). This CDR3 region has 13 residues.

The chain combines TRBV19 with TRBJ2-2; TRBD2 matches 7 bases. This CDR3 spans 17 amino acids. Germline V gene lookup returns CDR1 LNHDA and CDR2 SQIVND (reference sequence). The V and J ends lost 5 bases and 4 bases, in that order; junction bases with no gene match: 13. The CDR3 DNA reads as TGTGCCAGTAGTCTACCCCCAGGGAGGGTGAGCACCGGGGAGCTGTTTTTT. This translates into CASSLPPGRVSTGELFF.

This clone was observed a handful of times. As DNA, the CDR3 is TGTGCCAGCAGTGCGAATTTCGAGACCCAGTACTTC. Translated, it gives CASSANFETQYF. This chain links TRBV28 with TRBJ2-5; D gene ambiguous. CDR3 length: 12 residues. Germline lookup yields CDR1 MDHEN and CDR2 SYDVKM. The V end lost 5 bases, the J end lost 5 bases, and 9 bases lay between the germline ends.

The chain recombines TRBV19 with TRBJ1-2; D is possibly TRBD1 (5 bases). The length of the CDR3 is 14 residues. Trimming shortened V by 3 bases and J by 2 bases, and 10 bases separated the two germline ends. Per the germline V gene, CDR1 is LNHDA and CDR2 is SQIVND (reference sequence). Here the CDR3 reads CASSMGQQNYGYTF. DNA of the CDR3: TGTGCCAGTAGTATGGGGCAGCAAAACTATGGCTACACCTTC.

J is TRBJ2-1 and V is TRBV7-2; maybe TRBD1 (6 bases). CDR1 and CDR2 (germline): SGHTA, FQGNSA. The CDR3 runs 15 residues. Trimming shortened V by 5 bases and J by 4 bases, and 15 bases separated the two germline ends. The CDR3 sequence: CASSHLRTAYNEQFF. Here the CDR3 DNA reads TGTGCCAGCAGCCATTTAAGGACAGCATACAATGAGCAGTTCTTC.

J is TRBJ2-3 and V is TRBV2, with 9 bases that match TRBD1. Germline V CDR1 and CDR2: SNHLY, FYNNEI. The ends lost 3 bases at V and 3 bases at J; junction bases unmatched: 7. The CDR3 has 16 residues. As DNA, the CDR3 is TGTGCCAGCAGTGATAGTATGGGACAGGGAACAGATACGCAGTATTTT. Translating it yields CASSDSMGQGTDTQYF.

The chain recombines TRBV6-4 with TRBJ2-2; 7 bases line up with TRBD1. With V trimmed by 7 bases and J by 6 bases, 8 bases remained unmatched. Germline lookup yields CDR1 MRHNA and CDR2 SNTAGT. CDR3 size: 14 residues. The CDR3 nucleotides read TGTGCCAGCAAGACAGACAGGGCGTCCGGGGAGCTGTTTTTT. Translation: CASKTDRASGELFF.

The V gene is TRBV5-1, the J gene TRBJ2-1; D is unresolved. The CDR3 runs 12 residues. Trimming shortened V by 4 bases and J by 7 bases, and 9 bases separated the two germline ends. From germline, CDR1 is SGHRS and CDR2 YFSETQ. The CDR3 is CASSRTMNEQFF. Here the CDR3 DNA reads TGCGCCAGCAGCCGAACTATGAATGAGCAGTTCTTC.

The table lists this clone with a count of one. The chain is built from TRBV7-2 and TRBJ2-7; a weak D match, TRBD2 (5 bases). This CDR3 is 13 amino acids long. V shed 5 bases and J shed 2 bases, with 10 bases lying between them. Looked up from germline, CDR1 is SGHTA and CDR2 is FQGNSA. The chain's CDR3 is CASSRTSTYEQYF. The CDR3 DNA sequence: TGTGCCAGCAGCCGGACTTCGACCTACGAGCAGTACTTC.

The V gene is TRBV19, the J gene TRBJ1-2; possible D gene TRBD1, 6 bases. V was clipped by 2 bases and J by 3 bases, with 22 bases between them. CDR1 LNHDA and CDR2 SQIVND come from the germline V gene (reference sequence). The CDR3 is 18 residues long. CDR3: CASSIPGHGGVVDYGYTF. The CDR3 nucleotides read TGTGCCAGTAGTATACCGGGACACGGAGGTGTGGTGGACTATGGCTACACCTTC.

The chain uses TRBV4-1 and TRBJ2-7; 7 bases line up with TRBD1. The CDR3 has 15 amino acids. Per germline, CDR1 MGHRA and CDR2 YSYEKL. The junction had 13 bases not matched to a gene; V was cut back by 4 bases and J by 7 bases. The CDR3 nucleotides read TGCGCCAGCAGCCCGAGAGGGACAGCCCCCATTGAGCAGTACTTC. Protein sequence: CASSPRGTAPIEQYF.